These 9 T cell receptor beta chains were sequenced from one sample in a study of blood T cell repertoires in COVID-19. Assay used: immunoSEQ multiplex PCR; TCRdb lists only in-frame clones, some missing. The table records more than 200,000 clones, approximately 88% of them present only once. Sequenced input: PBMCs or T cells enriched from blood (not recorded which). These receptors originate from a woman in her 30s who had been exposed to COVID-19.

The J gene is TRBJ2-7, the V gene TRBV4-1, with 7 positions matching TRBD2. This CDR3 has 18 residues. The V segment lost 0 bases and the J segment 1 base; nucleotides outside the gene matches: 12. CDR1 MGHRA and CDR2 YSYEKL come from the germline V gene. This chain's CDR3 is CASSQDRRMGLPSYEQYF. The CDR3, as DNA: TGCGCCAGCAGCCAAGATAGGAGGATGGGACTACCATCCTACGAGCAGTACTTC.

This rearrangement joins TRBV30 to TRBJ1-1, with D maybe TRBD1 (6 bases). The germline gives CDR1 GTSNPN, CDR2 SVGIG (reference sequence). The CDR3 sequence is 13 residues long. V lost 4 bases, J lost 4 bases, and 13 bases lay in between. CDR3 protein: CAWTPQGSTEAFF. The DNA for the CDR3 is TGTGCCTGGACCCCACAGGGATCCACTGAAGCTTTCTTT.

This clone appeared a few times. The chain employs TRBV28 and TRBJ2-7, with 7 nucleotides matching TRBD1. CDR1 and CDR2 (germline): MDHEN, SYDVKM. The CDR3 loop spans 15 amino acids. V was pared by 2 bases and J by 2 bases, with 6 bases of the junction left unmatched. The CDR3 is CASSLAQGVAYEQYF. As DNA, the CDR3 is TGTGCCAGCAGTTTAGCTCAGGGGGTAGCCTACGAGCAGTACTTC.

Here the CDR3 reads CAWSVPVGTGAGYTF. For the CDR3, the DNA is TGTGCCTGGAGTGTTCCCGTAGGGACAGGGGCTGGCTACACCTTC. The chain is built from TRBV30 and TRBJ1-2; 10 bases match TRBD1. In germline, CDR1 is GTSNPN, CDR2 SVGIG (reference sequence). The V segment lost 0 bases and the J segment 7 bases; nucleotides outside the gene matches: 8. This CDR3 comprises 15 residues. The complete variable domain, with remaining parts taken from reference TRBV30 and TRBJ1-2, reads SQTIHQWPATLVQPVGSPLSLECTVEGTSNPNLYWYRQAAGRGLQLLFYSVGIGQISSEVPQNLSASRPQDRQFILSSKKLLLSDSGFYLCAWSVPVGTGAGYTFGSGTRLTVV.

V gene TRBV6-5 combines with J gene TRBJ1-6; D gene uncertain. CDR3 length equals 14 residues. Germline V gene lookup returns CDR1 MNHEY and CDR2 SVGAGI. V shed 0 bases and J shed 8 bases, with 8 bases lying between them. The CDR3 region is CASSYSYPHSPLHF. In DNA form, the CDR3 reads TGTGCCAGCAGTTACTCCTACCCCCATTCACCCCTCCACTTT.

This clone was seen a few times. This chain uses TRBV19 with TRBJ1-5, with D maybe TRBD1 (5 bases). The CDR3 contains 13 residues. CDR1 is LNHDA, CDR2 SQIVND, per germline (reference sequence). The ends were cut back, 4 bases at V and 7 bases at J, with 11 bases in the middle. The CDR3 DNA sequence: TGTGCCAGTAGTACGGGACTGCAACAGCCCCAGCATTTT. Residues: CASSTGLQQPQHF. The entire variable domain, with the rest obtained from reference TRBV19 and TRBJ1-5, is as follows: DGGITQSPKYLFRKEGQNVTLSCEQNLNHDAMYWYRQDPGQGLRLIYYSQIVNDFQKGDIAEGYSVSREKKESFPLTVTSAQKNPTAFYLCASSTGLQQPQHFGDGTRLSIL.

V gene TRBV4-1 combines with J gene TRBJ1-5; D uncertain. The CDR3 sequence is 15 residues long. V shed 0 bases and J shed 5 bases, with 11 bases lying between them. The germline CDR1 and CDR2 sequences are MGHRA and YSYEKL. The DNA for the CDR3 is TGCGCCAGCAGCCAAGATAGAAGCCCGGATCAGCCCCAGCATTTT. Protein product: CASSQDRSPDQPQHF.

This clone appeared a few times. This chain uses TRBV4-1 with TRBJ2-1, with D possibly matching TRBD2 (6 bases). Germline CDR1 is MGHRA and CDR2 is YSYEKL. V gave up 1 base and J gave up 2 bases, with 9 bases separating them. The CDR3 runs to 15 residues. The CDR3 nucleotides are TGCGCCAGCAGCCAAGTTGCGGGGCCCTACAATGAGCAGTTCTTC. Protein sequence: CASSQVAGPYNEQFF.

This clone has a single count. The chain has TRBV3-1 (or the pseudogene TRBV3-2) and TRBJ2-2; 7 bases align to TRBD2. This CDR3 has 16 residues. Germline loops: CDR1 LGHDT, CDR2 YNNKEL (reference sequence). With 4 bases clipped from V and 0 bases from J, the junction kept 5 bases outside the gene matches. As DNA, the CDR3 is TGTGCCAGCAGCCCTGTGGGGGGGGCGAACACCGGGGAGCTGTTTTTT. Translating gives CASSPVGGANTGELFF.